This TCR beta chain came from a study of blood T cell repertoires in COVID-19. Study overall: T cells, B-cell-depleted T cells, or PBMCs supplied cDNA or gDNA.

The CDR3 spans 17 residues. Germline V gives CDR1 LGHNA, CDR2 YNFKEQ. V was pared by 0 bases and J by 9 bases, with 21 bases between. TCRdb's copy holds only in-frame clones and misses some; the assay was immunoSEQ multiplex PCR. Of about 14,000 clones in the sample, 75% to 85% were seen once. This rearrangement joins TRBV4-2 to TRBJ2-1; perhaps TRBD2 as D (6 bases). The clonotype originates from a woman aged 45-59 years with active or convalescent COVID-19. The specimen sequenced was peripheral blood. The CDR3 here is CASSQDRWYTPGVEQFF. In nucleotides, the CDR3 is TGTGCCAGCAGCCAAGATAGGTGGTACACTCCGGGGGTTGAGCAGTTCTTC.